These 14 T cell receptor beta chains were all obtained from the same sample, sequenced in a study of cytomegalovirus exposure and HLA in healthy donors. PCR used 60 Vbeta primers and 13 Jbeta primers. Clones were read by immunoSEQ multiplex PCR, and TCRdb kept only the in-frame ones, dropping some. The sample has approximately 220,000 clones; more than 75% are singletons. Sequencing was performed on PBMCs. The receptors stem from a middle-aged man in good health and CMV-seropositive.

CDR3 in amino acids: CATSPPGLAEITGELFF. CDR3 nucleotides: TGTGCCACCAGCCCTCCGGGACTAGCGGAGATTACCGGGGAGCTGTTTTTT. J is TRBJ2-2 and V is TRBV15; 11 bases match TRBD2. With 5 bases clipped from V and 5 bases from J, the junction kept 10 bases outside the gene matches. Germline V gives CDR1 LNHNV, CDR2 YYDKDF (reference sequence). The CDR3 is 17 residues long.

This sequence joins TRBV5-6 and TRBJ1-5; unclear D gene. The CDR3 contains 13 residues. From germline, CDR1 is SGHDT and CDR2 YYEEEE. The germline V and J ends were trimmed by 0 bases and 4 bases, with 5 bases remaining between them. Here the CDR3 reads CASSLGRNQPQHF. DNA for the CDR3: TGTGCCAGCAGCTTGGGCAGGAATCAGCCCCAGCATTTT.

The chain couples TRBV30 to TRBJ1-5; D not resolved. V lost 5 bases to trimming and J lost 2 bases, with 10 bases between them. This CDR3 region has 13 residues. Germline-derived CDR1 and CDR2 are GTSNPN and SVGIG (reference sequence). CDR3 nucleotides: TGTGCCTGGTCGAGTTCGGGCAATCAGCCCCAGCATTTT. This gives the protein CAWSSSGNQPQHF.

This chain uses TRBV4-2 with TRBJ1-1; D is perhaps TRBD1 (6 bases). Germline CDR1 LGHNA, CDR2 YNFKEQ. V lost 0 bases to trimming and J lost 11 bases, with 16 bases between them. CDR3 length: 14 residues. The CDR3 DNA reads TGTGCCAGCAGCCAAGATAGGGGGACGGAGAGGGCTTTCTTT. It codes for CASSQDRGTERAFF.

This chain links TRBV5-1 with TRBJ1-1, with D hard to call. V was cut by 2 bases and J by 0 bases, with 8 bases left in between. Per germline, CDR1 SGHRS and CDR2 YFSETQ. The CDR3 extends over 14 amino acids. The CDR3 spells CASSFPGLNTEAFF. The CDR3 DNA reads as TGCGCCAGCAGCTTCCCAGGATTGAACACTGAAGCTTTCTTT.

This clone has just a few counts. This chain uses TRBV30 with TRBJ2-7, with D tentatively TRBD2 (5 bases). Trimming shortened V by 0 bases and J by 1 base, and 13 bases separated the two germline ends. Germline V lookup: CDR1 GTSNPN, CDR2 SVGIG (reference sequence). The CDR3 sequence is 15 residues long. DNA of the CDR3: TGTGCCTGGAGTGTAGACCTAGCAATTTCCTACGAGCAGTACTTC. The encoded protein is CAWSVDLAISYEQYF.

The V gene is TRBV25-1, the J gene TRBJ1-6; 7 bases agree with TRBD1. The J segment lost 0 bases and the V segment lost 4 bases, leaving 6 bases of the junction unmatched. There are 17 residues in the CDR3. The V gene's germline CDR1 is MGHDK and CDR2 SYGVNS. The CDR3 is CASSAQGPSSYNSPLHF. The CDR3, as DNA: TGTGCCAGCAGTGCACAGGGGCCGAGCTCCTATAATTCACCCCTCCACTTT.

V gene TRBV19 combines with J gene TRBJ1-5, with D possibly TRBD1 on 6 matching bases. Between the trimmed V and J ends, which lost 3 bases and 3 bases, there was a span of 12 bases. The CDR3 loop spans 15 amino acids. The germline gives CDR1 LNHDA, CDR2 SQIVND (reference sequence). CDR3 DNA sequence: TGTGCCAGTAGTATGGGCCGGACAGTCAATCAGCCCCAGCATTTT. Its protein is CASSMGRTVNQPQHF.

This clone was counted only a few times. The chain combines TRBV7-2 with TRBJ1-6, with D unclear. This CDR3 is 16 amino acids long. CDR1 is SGHTA, CDR2 FQGNSA, per germline. V lost 0 bases, J lost 7 bases, and 13 bases lay in between. The CDR3 region is CASSLAPTTLNSPLHF. The DNA of the CDR3 is TGTGCCAGCAGCTTAGCACCAACAACCCTGAATTCACCCCTCCACTTT.

The chain recombines TRBV7-3 with TRBJ2-7, with 11 bases fitting TRBD2. Germline CDR1 is SGHTA and CDR2 is FQGTGA. The CDR3 length is 14 residues. The V and J ends lost 5 bases and 4 bases, in that order; junction bases with no gene match: 4. The CDR3 nucleotides read TGTGCCAGCAGCGTACTAGCGGGAGCGTACGAGCAGTACGTC. Translating gives CASSVLAGAYEQYV.

This chain joins TRBV6-1 and TRBJ2-2, with 8 bases identical to TRBD2. V was clipped by 7 bases and J by 3 bases; unmatched bases: 7. Germline V CDR1 and CDR2: MNHNS, SASEGT. This CDR3 contains 15 residues. The DNA for the CDR3 is TGTGCCAGCAACAACGGGAGGGCCGACACCGGGGAGCTGTTTTTT. This sequence encodes CASNNGRADTGELFF.

The chain is built from TRBV18 and TRBJ1-1, with 7 bases fitting TRBD1. Germline V gives CDR1 KGHSH, CDR2 LQKENI. The CDR3 has 16 residues. Germline trimming cut 3 bases from V and 1 base from J; bases unmatched to any gene: 8. The CDR3 region has the DNA TGTGCCAGCTCACCGGCGGGCAGGGGGGCGAACACTGAAGCTTTCTTT. Protein: CASSPAGRGANTEAFF.

This chain links TRBV18 with TRBJ1-1; 9 positions agree with TRBD1. The ends lost 3 bases at V and 3 bases at J; junction bases unmatched: 11. Germline V gene lookup returns CDR1 KGHSH and CDR2 LQKENI. The CDR3 contains 17 residues. The CDR3 nucleotides are TGTGCCAGCTCACCGCTATTGACAGGGGGGAAGGACACTGAAGCTTTCTTT. Its translation is CASSPLLTGGKDTEAFF.

This clone showed up just a few times. The chain has TRBV19 and TRBJ1-4, with 11 bases fitting TRBD1. The CDR3 is made up of 14 amino acids. The V segment lost 6 bases and the J segment 8 bases; nucleotides outside the gene matches: 5. The germline CDR1 and CDR2 sequences are LNHDA and SQIVND (reference sequence). The CDR3 DNA is TGTGCCAGTAGCCGTGGGACAGGGGGGGAAAAACTGTTTTTT. It encodes CASSRGTGGEKLFF.